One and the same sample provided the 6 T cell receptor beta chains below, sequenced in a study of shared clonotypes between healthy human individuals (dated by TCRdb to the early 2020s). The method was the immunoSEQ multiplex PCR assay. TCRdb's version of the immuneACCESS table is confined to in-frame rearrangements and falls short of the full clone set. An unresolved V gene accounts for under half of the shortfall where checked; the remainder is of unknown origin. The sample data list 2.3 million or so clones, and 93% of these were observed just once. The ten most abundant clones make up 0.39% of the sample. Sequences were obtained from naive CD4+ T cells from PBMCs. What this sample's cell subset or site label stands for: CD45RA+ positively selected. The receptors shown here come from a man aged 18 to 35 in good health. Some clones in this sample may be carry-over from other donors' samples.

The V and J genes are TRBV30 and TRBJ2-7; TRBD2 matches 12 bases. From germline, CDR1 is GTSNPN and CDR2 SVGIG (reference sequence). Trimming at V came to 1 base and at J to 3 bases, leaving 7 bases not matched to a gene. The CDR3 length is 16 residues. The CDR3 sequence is CAWSAGLAGNIYEQYF. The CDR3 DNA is TGTGCCTGGAGTGCCGGACTAGCGGGAAATATCTACGAGCAGTACTTC.

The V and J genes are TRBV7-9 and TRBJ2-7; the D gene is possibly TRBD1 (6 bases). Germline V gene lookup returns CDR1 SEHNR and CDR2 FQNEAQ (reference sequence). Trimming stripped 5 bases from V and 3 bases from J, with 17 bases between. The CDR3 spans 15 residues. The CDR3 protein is CASSPDRQTVYEQYF. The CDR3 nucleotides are TGTGCCAGCAGCCCAGACAGGCAGACCGTCTACGAGCAGTACTTC.

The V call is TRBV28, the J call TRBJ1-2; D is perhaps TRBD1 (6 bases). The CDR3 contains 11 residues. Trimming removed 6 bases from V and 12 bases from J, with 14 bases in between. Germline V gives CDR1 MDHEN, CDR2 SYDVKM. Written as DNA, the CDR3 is TGTGCCAGCAGCCTCGGGGGGCGCAACACCTTC. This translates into CASSLGGRNTF.

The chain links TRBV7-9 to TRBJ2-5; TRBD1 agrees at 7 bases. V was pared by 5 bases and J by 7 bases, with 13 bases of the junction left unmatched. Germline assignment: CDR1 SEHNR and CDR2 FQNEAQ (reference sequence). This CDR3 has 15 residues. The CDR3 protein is CASSQYDRVAGTQYF. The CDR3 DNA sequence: TGTGCCAGCAGCCAATACGACAGGGTGGCAGGGACCCAGTACTTC.

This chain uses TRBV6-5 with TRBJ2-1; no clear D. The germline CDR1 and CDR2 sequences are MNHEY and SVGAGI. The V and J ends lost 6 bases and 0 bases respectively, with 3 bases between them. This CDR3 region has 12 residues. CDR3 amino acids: CASRSSYNEQFF. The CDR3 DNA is TGTGCCAGCAGGAGCTCCTACAATGAGCAGTTCTTC.

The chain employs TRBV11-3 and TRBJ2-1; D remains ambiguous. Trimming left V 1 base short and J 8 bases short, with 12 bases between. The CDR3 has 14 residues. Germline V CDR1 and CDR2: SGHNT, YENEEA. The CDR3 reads CASSLGRVRDEQFF. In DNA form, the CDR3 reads TGTGCCAGCAGCTTAGGAAGGGTAAGGGATGAGCAGTTCTTC.